The T cell receptor beta chain under discussion was sequenced for a study of tumor and adjacent non-tumor tissue in lung cancer. The library came from three nested PCR rounds adapted from ARM-PCR protocols. TCRdb recomputed calls from the multiplex PCR reads with MiXCR, one row per CDR3 protein. The sample lists roughly 120,000 distinct CDR3 sequences; approximately 80% were seen once. No cell sorting was done before RNA was extracted from the tissue. The V and J ends lost 1 base and 14 bases respectively, with 21 bases between them. The CDR3 consists of 14 residues. Germline CDR1 and CDR2: SGHNT and YYREEE (reference sequence).

The sample was lung tumor tissue. This sequence originates from a man between 65 and 85 years old with non-small cell lung cancer. This rearrangement joins TRBV5-4 to TRBJ2-5; D might be TRBD2 (5 bases). The CDR3 region is CASSLRRGQESHYF. In nucleotides, the CDR3 is TGTGCCAGCAGCTTGAGACGGGGTCAAGAGAGCCATTACTTC.